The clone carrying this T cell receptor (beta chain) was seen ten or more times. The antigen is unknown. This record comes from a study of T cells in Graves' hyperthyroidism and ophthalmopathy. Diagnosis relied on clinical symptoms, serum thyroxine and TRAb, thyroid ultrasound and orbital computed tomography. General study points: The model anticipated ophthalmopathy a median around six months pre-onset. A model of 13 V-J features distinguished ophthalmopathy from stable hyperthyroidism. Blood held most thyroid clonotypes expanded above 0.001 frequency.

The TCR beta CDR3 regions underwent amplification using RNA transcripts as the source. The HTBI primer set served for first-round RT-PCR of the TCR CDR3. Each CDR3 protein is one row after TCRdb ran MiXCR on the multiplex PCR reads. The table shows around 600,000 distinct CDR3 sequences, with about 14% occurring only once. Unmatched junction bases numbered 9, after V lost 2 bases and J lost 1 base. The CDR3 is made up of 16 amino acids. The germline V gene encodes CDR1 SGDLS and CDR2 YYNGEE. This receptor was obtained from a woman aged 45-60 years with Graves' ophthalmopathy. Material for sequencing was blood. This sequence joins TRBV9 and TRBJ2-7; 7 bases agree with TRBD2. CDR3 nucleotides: TGTGCCAGCAGCGTTGAAGGGACTACCTTATCCTACGAGCAGTACTTC. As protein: CASSVEGTTLSYEQYF.